This entry lists 17 T cell receptor beta chains sequenced from one sample in a study of blood T cell repertoires in COVID-19 (dated by TCRdb to 2018 to 2021). Library prep was done by the immunoSEQ multiplex PCR assay. TCRdb carries this immuneACCESS record with in-frame sequences only. Its versions omit some clonotypes, under half of them owing to an unresolved V gene in the studies checked, with the rest unexplained. Recorded for this sample are approximately 350,000 clones; 75% to 90% of them occurred a single time. Together, the top ten hold approximately 5% of the sample. Sequenced: PBMCs or T cells enriched from blood (not recorded which). The receptors were sampled from a woman in her fifties or sixties who had recovered from COVID-19.

The chain combines TRBV6-6 with TRBJ2-3, with 7 bases matching TRBD2. Germline-derived CDR1 and CDR2 are MNHNY and SVGAGI (reference sequence). Trimming removed 5 bases from V and 2 bases from J; junction bases left unmatched: 13. CDR3 length: 17 amino acids. The CDR3 sequence: CASSLGRGTRSTDTQYF. In nucleotides, the CDR3 is TGTGCCAGCAGTCTAGGGAGGGGAACTCGCTCCACAGATACGCAGTATTTT.

The V call is TRBV3-1 (or the pseudogene TRBV3-2), the J call TRBJ2-1; 13 positions agree with TRBD2. With V trimmed by 3 bases and J by 12 bases, 8 bases remained unmatched. This CDR3 is built from 15 residues. Germline V lookup: CDR1 LGHDT, CDR2 YNNKEL (reference sequence). In DNA form, the CDR3 reads TGTGCCAGCAGCCACCCTGGACTAGCGGGAGAATGGCAGTTCTTC. This encodes CASSHPGLAGEWQFF.

This clone was seen more than once but under ten times. CDR3 sequence (DNA): TGCAGTGCAAAGGGGCAAGACATGAACACTGAAGCTTTCTTT. Translated: CSAKGQDMNTEAFF. This sequence joins TRBV29-1 and TRBJ1-1; perhaps TRBD1 as D (5 bases). Germline lookup yields CDR1 SQVTM and CDR2 ANQGSEA. CDR3 length: 14 residues.

The CDR3 nucleotides read TGTGCCAGCAGCTTAACAGGGGGCGGTCAGCCCCAGCATTTT. Protein product: CASSLTGGGQPQHF. V gene TRBV7-3 combines with J gene TRBJ1-5; 7 bases map to TRBD1. The CDR3 is made up of 14 amino acids. With 0 bases clipped from V and 6 bases from J, the junction kept 2 bases outside the gene matches. Germline V gene sequence: CDR1 SGHTA, CDR2 FQGTGA.

V gene TRBV7-2 combines with J gene TRBJ2-7, with 7 bases identical to TRBD2. Germline trimming cut 5 bases from V and 2 bases from J; bases unmatched to any gene: 6. This CDR3 contains 14 residues. Germline V gives CDR1 SGHTA, CDR2 FQGNSA. The CDR3 DNA follows: TGTGCCAGCAGCACCGCTAGCGGACCCTACGAGCAGTACTTC. Translating gives CASSTASGPYEQYF.

V gene TRBV27 combines with J gene TRBJ1-4; 9 bases fit TRBD1. This CDR3 comprises 18 residues. Germline V gene sequence: CDR1 MNHEY, CDR2 SMNVEV (reference sequence). V was clipped by 5 bases and J by 0 bases; unmatched bases: 10. CDR3 loop: CASSLLGQGRTTNEKLFF. In nucleotides, the CDR3 is TGTGCCAGCAGTCTACTTGGACAGGGGCGAACAACTAATGAAAAACTGTTTTTT.

CDR3 residues: CASSVDGHLDNEQFF. CDR3 coding DNA: TGTGCCAGCAGCGTAGATGGACACCTCGACAATGAGCAGTTCTTC. The V gene is TRBV9, the J gene TRBJ2-1, with D perhaps TRBD1 (5 bases). V was pared by 0 bases and J by 5 bases, with 12 bases between. Per germline, CDR1 SGDLS and CDR2 YYNGEE. The CDR3 runs 15 residues.

This chain connects TRBV6-1 to TRBJ1-2; the match to TRBD1 covers 8 bases. The CDR3 loop spans 18 amino acids. Germline CDR1 MNHNS, CDR2 SASEGT. With 1 base clipped from V and 4 bases from J, the junction kept 14 bases outside the gene matches. The DNA for the CDR3 is TGTGCCAGCAGTGAAGGGGTTGGACAGGGATTCCTCGTCTATGGCTACACCTTC. This encodes CASSEGVGQGFLVYGYTF.

The CDR3 coding sequence is TGTGCCAGCAGCATCGCAGGGGCTCCCAATACCTTC. Translated: CASSIAGAPNTF. V gene TRBV5-4 combines with J gene TRBJ1-2; TRBD1 might be the D (6 bases). V dropped 4 bases and J dropped 14 bases, with 18 bases sitting between them. CDR1 and CDR2 (germline): SGHNT, YYREEE (reference sequence). The CDR3 totals 12 residues.

The J gene is TRBJ2-5, the V gene TRBV5-5; 7 nucleotides agree with TRBD2. Germline lookup yields CDR1 SGHKS and CDR2 YYEKEE (reference sequence). This CDR3 comprises 14 residues. After removal of 0 bases from V and 5 bases from J, the junction contained 4 bases not matched to a gene. The CDR3 DNA sequence: TGTGCCAGCAGCTTGGCCGCGGGAGACGAGACCCAGTACTTC. The encoded protein is CASSLAAGDETQYF.

This chain joins TRBV25-1 and TRBJ2-2, with TRBD2 matching over 12 bases. The germline V gene encodes CDR1 MGHDK and CDR2 SYGVNS. Unmatched junction bases numbered 11, after V lost 3 bases and J lost 9 bases. The CDR3 sequence is 17 residues long. CDR3 DNA sequence: TGTGCCAGCAGTGAGCGAACCGGGACTAGCGGGTTCCGGGAGCTGTTTTTT. Translated, it gives CASSERTGTSGFRELFF.

This rearrangement joins TRBV7-2 to TRBJ1-6; TRBD1 aligns across 8 bases. Germline V gives CDR1 SGHTA, CDR2 FQGNSA. The CDR3 is 15 amino acids. V lost 5 bases to trimming and J lost 7 bases; unmatched junction nucleotides: 7. The CDR3: CASSPRTGPNSPLHF. The CDR3 DNA is TGTGCCAGCAGCCCCCGGACAGGGCCCAATTCACCCCTCCACTTT.

This chain links TRBV2 with TRBJ1-5; perhaps TRBD1 as D (6 bases). Germline V gives CDR1 SNHLY, CDR2 FYNNEI. Deletions cut 5 bases from V and 0 bases from J, with 11 bases between. This CDR3 comprises 15 residues. The CDR3 loop is CASSSDSYSNQPQHF. The DNA of the CDR3 is TGTGCCAGCAGTTCGGACAGTTATAGCAATCAGCCCCAGCATTTT.

This sequence joins TRBV7-9 and TRBJ1-5; tentative D call: TRBD1 (5 bases). From germline, CDR1 is SEHNR and CDR2 FQNEAQ (reference sequence). V lost 4 bases and J 6 bases, leaving 10 bases between the germline ends. The CDR3 is made up of 13 amino acids. The CDR3 DNA follows: TGTGCCAGCAGCTCCACAGGTATTCAGCCCCAGCATTTT. Its protein product is CASSSTGIQPQHF.

The chain joins TRBV7-2 to TRBJ1-2; TRBD1 might be the D (5 bases). V lost 4 bases and J lost 6, with 18 bases in between. Germline loops: CDR1 SGHTA, CDR2 FQGNSA. The CDR3 totals 15 residues. For the CDR3, the DNA is TGTGCCAGCAGCTCATGGCGGTCAGGGCCGGATGGCTACACCTTC. This codes for CASSSWRSGPDGYTF.

This rearrangement joins TRBV6-1 to TRBJ1-2; 9 bases line up with TRBD1. This CDR3 has 15 residues. J gave up 3 bases and V 2 bases, and 4 bases lay outside the gene matches. CDR1 and CDR2 (germline): MNHNS, SASEGT. In DNA form, the CDR3 reads TGTGCCAGCAGTGAACGGGACAGGGCAGACTATGGCTACACCTTC. Amino acids: CASSERDRADYGYTF.

The chain has TRBV25-1 and TRBJ1-1, with D perhaps TRBD1 (6 bases). The CDR3 length is 12 residues. Trimming left V 2 bases short and J 7 bases short, with 8 bases between. The germline V gene has CDR1 MGHDK and CDR2 SYGVNS. The CDR3 DNA reads as TGTGCCAGCAGTGAAGGACAGTTTGAAGCTTTCTTT. The encoded protein is CASSEGQFEAFF. The full variable domain, in which reference TRBV25-1 and TRBJ1-1 provide the parts outside the CDR3, is EADIYQTPRYLVIGTGKKITLECSQTMGHDKMYWYQQDPGMELHLIHYSYGVNSTEKGDLSSESTVSRIRTEHFPLTLESARPSHTSQYLCASSEGQFEAFFGQGTRLTVV.